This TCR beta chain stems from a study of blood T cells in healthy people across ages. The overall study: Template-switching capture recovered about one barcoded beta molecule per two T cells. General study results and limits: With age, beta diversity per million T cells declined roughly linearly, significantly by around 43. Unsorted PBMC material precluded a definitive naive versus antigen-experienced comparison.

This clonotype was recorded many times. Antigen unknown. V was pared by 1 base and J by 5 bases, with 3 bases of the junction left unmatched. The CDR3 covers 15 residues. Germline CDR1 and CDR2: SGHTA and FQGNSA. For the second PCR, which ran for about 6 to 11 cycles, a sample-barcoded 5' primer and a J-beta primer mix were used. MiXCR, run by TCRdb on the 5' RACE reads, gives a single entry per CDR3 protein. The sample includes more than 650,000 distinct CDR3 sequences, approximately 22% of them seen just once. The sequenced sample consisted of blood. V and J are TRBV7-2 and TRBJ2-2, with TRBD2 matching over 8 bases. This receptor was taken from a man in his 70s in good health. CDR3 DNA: TGTGCCAGCAGCTTAGACGGGAGGGGTACCGGGGAGCTGTTTTTT. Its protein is CASSLDGRGTGELFF.